This T cell receptor (beta chain) appears in the sequencing data of a study of blood T cells in healthy people across ages. Whole-study context: Researchers report that template switching captured about one barcoded beta molecule per two T cells.

Combining a sample-barcoded 5' primer with a J-beta primer mix, a second PCR ran for roughly 7 to 12 cycles. TCRdb fed the 5' RACE reads into MiXCR, producing one record per CDR3 protein. The table records about 1,500,000 distinct CDR3 sequences, roughly 28% of them present only once. Study-wide results and caveats: The unsorted PBMCs prevented any conclusive comparison of naive versus antigen-experienced cells.

Germline CDR1 and CDR2: MNHNY and SVGAGI (reference sequence). The CDR3 extends over 14 amino acids. Trimming took 10 bases from V and 6 from J, leaving 19 bases between them. Regarding this clonotype: As yet, its antigen is unknown.

V usage is TRBV6-6 and J usage is TRBJ2-1; D possibly corresponds to TRBD2 (6 bases). The receptor was isolated from a woman under 40 in good health. The specimen sequenced was blood. Here the CDR3 reads CATLPGGPINEQFF. Here the CDR3 DNA reads TGTGCCACCCTGCCCGGGGGACCGATCAATGAGCAGTTCTTC.